This TCR beta chain was recorded in a study of breast tumors, draining lymph nodes, adjacent tissues. Overall study results and limits: Findings are consistent with lymph node origin and intratumoral expansion of most tumor T cells. Luminal-like breast cancer showed significantly higher tumor–nontumor repertoire similarity than basal-like. Data only fit, rather than demonstrated, lymph node origin of most tumor T cells. Tumors had less TCR diversity than lymph nodes, more than nontumor tissue.

To note about this clonotype: Its antigen is unidentified.

The lymph nodes were axillary draining lymph nodes from breast cancer patients. Via MiXCR, TCRdb re-called the multiplex PCR reads, giving one row per CDR3 protein. The table shows over 250,000 distinct CDR3 sequences, with more than 30% occurring only once. Germline V lookup: CDR1 DFQATT, CDR2 SNEGSKA (reference sequence). With 4 bases removed from V and 7 bases from J, the gap between germline ends came to 7 bases. This CDR3 has 11 residues. The sample was axillary lymph node tissue. This chain links TRBV20-1 with TRBJ1-4; D gene unclear. The source is a female donor with breast cancer. Some clones in this sample may be carry-over from other donors' samples. The CDR3 protein is CSANGVEKLFF. The CDR3, as DNA: TGCAGTGCTAACGGGGTTGAAAAACTGTTTTTT.